One sample yielded the 6 T cell receptor beta chains listed below, sequenced in a study of blood T cell repertoires in COVID-19. Here immunoSEQ multiplex PCR was the method, and the copy in TCRdb shows in-frame clones only, minus some. The data show 140,000 or so clones, with about 87% seen just once and about 9.4% held by the top ten. Input material: peripheral blood. Receptors were obtained from a woman between 45 and 65 years old with active or convalescent COVID-19.

The rearrangement links TRBV6-1 to TRBJ2-7; 9 positions match TRBD1. CDR3 length: 16 amino acids. Looked up from germline, CDR1 is MNHNS and CDR2 is SASEGT. J was trimmed by 6 bases and V by 3 bases; bases with no gene match: 12. The CDR3 spells CASSDLYPGQGGEQYF. The CDR3, as DNA: TGTGCCAGCAGTGACCTTTATCCGGGACAGGGTGGCGAGCAGTACTTC.

This chain connects TRBV18 to TRBJ1-2; D is ambiguous. V shed 1 base and J shed 0 bases, with 12 bases lying between them. CDR1 and CDR2 from the germline V gene are KGHSH and LQKENI. The CDR3 runs to 16 residues. The CDR3 DNA follows: TGTGCCAGCTCACCACAGAGAGGAGGCGCTAACTATGGCTACACCTTC. Its protein product is CASSPQRGGANYGYTF.

V and J are TRBV6-5 and TRBJ2-1; 8 nucleotides agree with TRBD2. Germline CDR1 reads MNHEY; CDR2 reads SVGAGI. The CDR3 loop spans 16 amino acids. Trimming removed 4 bases from V and 2 bases from J; junction bases left unmatched: 7. The CDR3 DNA sequence: TGTGCCAGCAGTTCTCCGAGCGGGAGTACCTACAATGAGCAGTTCTTC. This translates into CASSSPSGSTYNEQFF.

A single count supports this clone. At the DNA level, this CDR3 is encoded by other sequences in the same sample as well. The CDR3 loop is CASSLGGAGNQPQHF. CDR3 nucleotides: TGTGCCAGCAGCTTGGGGGGGGCTGGCAATCAGCCCCAGCATTTT. The V gene is TRBV7-9, the J gene TRBJ1-5, with D maybe TRBD1 (6 bases). The V end was cut by 3 bases, the J end by 2 bases, with 11 bases between. Germline loops: CDR1 SEHNR, CDR2 FQNEAQ (reference sequence). The CDR3 loop spans 15 amino acids.

This CDR3 is CASSYRGYEQYF. The DNA of the CDR3 is TGTGCCAGCAGTTACAGGGGCTACGAGCAGTACTTC. The V gene is TRBV12-3 or TRBV12-4, the J gene TRBJ2-7; 7 nucleotides line up with TRBD1. The V gene end was trimmed by 4 bases and the J gene end by 3 bases; junction bases not matched to a gene: 0. The CDR3 sequence is 12 residues long.

This clone was seen more than once but under ten times. The CDR3 protein is CASSPGIYGYTF. CDR3 DNA sequence: TGTGCCAGCAGCCCAGGGATCTATGGCTACACCTTC. The chain recombines TRBV7-9 with TRBJ1-2; D is possibly TRBD1 (5 bases). This CDR3 is built from 12 residues. V was clipped by 5 bases and J by 4 bases, with 8 bases between them. Germline assignment: CDR1 SEHNR and CDR2 FQNEAQ (reference sequence).